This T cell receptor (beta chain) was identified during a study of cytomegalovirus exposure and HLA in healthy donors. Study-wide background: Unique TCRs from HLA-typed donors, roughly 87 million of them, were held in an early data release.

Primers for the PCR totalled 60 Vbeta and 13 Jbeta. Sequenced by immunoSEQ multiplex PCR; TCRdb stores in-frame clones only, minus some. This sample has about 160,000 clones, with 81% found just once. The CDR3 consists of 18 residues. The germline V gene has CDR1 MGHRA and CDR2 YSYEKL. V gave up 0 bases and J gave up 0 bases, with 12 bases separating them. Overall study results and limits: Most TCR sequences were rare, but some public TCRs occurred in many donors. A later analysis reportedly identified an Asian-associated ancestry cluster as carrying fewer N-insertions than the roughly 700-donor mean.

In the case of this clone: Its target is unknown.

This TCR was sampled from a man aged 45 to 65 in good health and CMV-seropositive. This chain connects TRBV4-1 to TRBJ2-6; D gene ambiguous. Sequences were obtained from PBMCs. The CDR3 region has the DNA TGCGCCAGCAGCCAAGAACCCGGCGGTACCTCTGGGGCCAACGTCCTGACTTTC. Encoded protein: CASSQEPGGTSGANVLTF.